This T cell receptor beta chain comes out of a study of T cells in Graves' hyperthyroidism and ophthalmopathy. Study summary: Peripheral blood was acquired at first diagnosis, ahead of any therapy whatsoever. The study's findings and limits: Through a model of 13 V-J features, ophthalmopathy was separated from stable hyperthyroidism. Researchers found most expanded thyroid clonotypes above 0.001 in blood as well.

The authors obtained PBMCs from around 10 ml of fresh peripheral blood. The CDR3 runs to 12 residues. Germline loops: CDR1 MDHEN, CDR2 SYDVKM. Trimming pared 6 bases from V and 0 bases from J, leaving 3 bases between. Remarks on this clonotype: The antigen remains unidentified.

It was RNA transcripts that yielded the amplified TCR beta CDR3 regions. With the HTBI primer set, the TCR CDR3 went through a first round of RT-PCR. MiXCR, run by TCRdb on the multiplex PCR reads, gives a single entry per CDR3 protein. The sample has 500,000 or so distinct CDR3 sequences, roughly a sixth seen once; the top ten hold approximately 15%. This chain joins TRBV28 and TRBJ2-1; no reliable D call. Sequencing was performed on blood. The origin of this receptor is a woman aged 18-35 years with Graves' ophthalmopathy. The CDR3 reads CASRFSYNEQFF. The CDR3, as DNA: TGTGCCAGCAGGTTCTCCTACAATGAGCAGTTCTTC.